This entry concerns a single TCR beta chain. Its antigen is not identified. This table comes from immunoSEQ multiplex PCR, and its TCRdb copy is limited to in-frame clones, with some not included. The profile shows over 850 clones, around 97% of them singletons. The germline V and J ends were trimmed by 0 bases and 12 bases, with 6 bases remaining between them. Germline CDR1 and CDR2: SEHNR and FQNEAQ (reference sequence). The CDR3 runs to 11 residues. Preterm samples came from extremely preterm deliveries at about 23-29 weeks. Sorting kept Annexin V-negative CD3+CD8+CD45RA+CCR7+ naive T cells. The data were taken from a study of naive CD8 T cells in extremely preterm neonates. Findings and caveats of the study: Compared with older groups, preterm CDR3s were shorter, with fewer N additions and less trimming. Preterm neonates had significantly lower iChao1 richness than other age groups.

The rearrangement uses TRBV7-9 and TRBJ2-1; a weak D match, TRBD1 (5 bases). The TCR sequence derives from a girl who was born preterm. Sequenced sample: naive CD8+ T cells from cord blood. The CDR3 loop is CASSLAQGQFF. The DNA of the CDR3 is TGTGCCAGCAGCTTAGCGCAGGGGCAGTTCTTC.